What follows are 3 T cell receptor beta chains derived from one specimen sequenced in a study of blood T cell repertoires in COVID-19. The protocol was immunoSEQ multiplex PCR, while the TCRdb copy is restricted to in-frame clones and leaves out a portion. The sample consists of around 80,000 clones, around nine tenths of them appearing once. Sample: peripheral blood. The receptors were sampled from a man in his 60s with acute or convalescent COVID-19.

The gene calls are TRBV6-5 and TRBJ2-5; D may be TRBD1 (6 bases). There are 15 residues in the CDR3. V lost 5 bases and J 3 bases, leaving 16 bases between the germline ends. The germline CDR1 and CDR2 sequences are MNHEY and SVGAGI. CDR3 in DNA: TGTGCCAGCAGTCGAACAGGGCAGGGTAAAGAGACCCAGTACTTC. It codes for CASSRTGQGKETQYF.

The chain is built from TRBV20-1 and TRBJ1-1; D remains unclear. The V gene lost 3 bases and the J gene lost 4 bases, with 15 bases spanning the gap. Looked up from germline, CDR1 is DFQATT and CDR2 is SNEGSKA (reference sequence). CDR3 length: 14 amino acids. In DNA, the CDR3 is TGCAGTGCTAGTATGGGCGGGTTGGGCACTGAAGCTTTCTTT. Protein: CSASMGGLGTEAFF.

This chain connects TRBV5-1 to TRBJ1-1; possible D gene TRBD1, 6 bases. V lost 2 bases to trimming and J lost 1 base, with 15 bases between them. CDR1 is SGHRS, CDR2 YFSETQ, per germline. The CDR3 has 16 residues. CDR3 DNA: TGCGCCAGCAGCTTTACTCTGGGACACCCGAACACTGAAGCTTTCTTT. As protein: CASSFTLGHPNTEAFF.